Sequencing of this T cell receptor (beta chain) was carried out in a study of blood T cell repertoires in COVID-19. Study information: The study drew acute and convalescent COVID-19 samples from the United States, Italy and Spain. From T cells, B-cell-depleted T cells, or PBMCs came the material, which was cDNA or gDNA.

CDR1 is LGHDT, CDR2 YNNKEL, per germline (reference sequence). Trimming removed 3 bases from V and 0 bases from J, with 18 bases in between. The CDR3 contains 18 residues. Per the study methods: Amplified reference gene primers provided the basis for estimating nucleated cell counts. The table came from immunoSEQ multiplex PCR; TCRdb's copy has only in-frame clones and leaves some out. Clonal size and the V and J genes are those of that table, whereas D and trimming came from the DNA. The sample carries 240,000 or so clones, 70% to 85% recorded once. The chain employs TRBV3-1 (or the pseudogene TRBV3-2) and TRBJ1-3; tentatively, D is TRBD1 (6 bases). This clonotype was obtained from an elderly woman with acute or convalescent COVID-19. Sequencing was performed on peripheral blood. CDR3 protein: CASSHRDGGTISGNTIYF. The DNA for the CDR3 is TGTGCCAGCAGCCACCGTGATGGGGGCACGATCTCTGGAAACACCATATATTTT.